This T cell receptor (beta chain) was sequenced for a study of cytomegalovirus exposure and HLA in healthy donors. Study summary: Among 150 million to 200 million T cells, an earlier analysis found 90 million to 130 million unique TCR beta sequences. Overall study findings and caveats: What a later analysis reportedly showed was that an Asian-associated ancestry cluster had fewer N-insertions than the roughly 720-donor mean. V- and J-gene trimming in TCR beta was tied to a missense DCLRE1C variant by an analysis performed later.

V lost 6 bases, J lost 0 bases, and 21 bases lay in between. Germline CDR1 is SNHLY and CDR2 is FYNNEI. This CDR3 is 17 amino acids long. With 60 Vbeta and 13 Jbeta primers, the PCR was carried out. Produced via immunoSEQ multiplex PCR; TCRdb's table is partial and in-frame only. The sample contains some 89,000 clones, 85% of which appear only once. A note on this clone: Its target is unknown.

Healthy bone marrow donors made up the cohort. The sequenced sample was PBMCs. The chain links TRBV2 to TRBJ2-7, with D perhaps TRBD1 (6 bases). The source of this sequence is a man in his forties in good health and CMV-seropositive. CDR3 amino acids: CASRKGIMRGSSYEQYF. The DNA for the CDR3 is TGTGCCAGCAGGAAGGGCATCATGAGGGGGAGCTCCTACGAGCAGTACTTC.